This is a list of T cell receptor beta chains from one sample in a study of shared clonotypes between healthy human individuals. Libraries were prepared by immunoSEQ multiplex PCR; TCRdb keeps only in-frame clonotypes and omits some of them. The sample includes millions of clones, 85% to 95% of them seen just once. Sequencing was carried out using naive CD4+ T cells sorted from blood. These TCRs come from a man aged 18 to 29 in good health. CDR3s include the opening cysteine and the closing phenylalanine or tryptophan. D genes are given only for firm matches. Clone sizes are given selectively: once, few, many, or a class where the clone is expanded.

j_call v_call clone_size d_call cdr3_aa cdr3_nt
TRBJ2-5 TRBV5-1 . TRBD2 CASSSSGGMQETQYF TGCGCCAGCAGCTCTAGCGGGGGGATGCAAGAGACCCAGTACTTC
TRBJ2-1 TRBV20-1 . . CSATSDQQFF TGCAGTGCTACTAGCGACCAGCAGTTCTTC
TRBJ2-1 TRBV9 . . CASSTYTEQFF TGTGCCAGCAGCACGTACACAGAGCAGTTCTTC
TRBJ2-7 TRBV18 . . CASSSTGSSYEQYF TGTGCCAGCTCATCCACAGGGAGCTCCTACGAGCAGTACTTC
TRBJ1-2 TRBV2 . . CASSLLPGPQRDNYGYTF TGTGCCAGCAGTCTACTCCCGGGACCCCAAAGGGATAACTATGGCTACACCTTC
TRBJ2-3 TRBV7-3 . . CASSLSAQESDTQYF TGTGCCAGCAGCTTATCGGCCCAGGAGTCAGATACGCAGTATTTT
TRBJ2-7 TRBV11-2 . TRBD1 CASSPRQGFAYEQYF TGTGCCAGCAGCCCTCGACAGGGTTTCGCCTACGAGCAGTACTTC
TRBJ2-1 TRBV5-1 . . CASSLIGRDNNEQFF TGCGCCAGCAGCCTTATTGGGCGGGATAACAATGAGCAGTTCTTC
TRBJ2-2 TRBV9 . . CASSVEGRNTGELFF TGTGCCAGCAGCGTAGAAGGAAGGAACACCGGGGAGCTGTTTTTT
TRBJ2-7 TRBV18 once TRBD2 CASSLGTSEREQYF TGTGCCAGCTCACTTGGGACTAGCGAGCGCGAGCAGTACTTC
TRBJ2-3 TRBV4-2 . . CASSPPGGDTQYF TGTGCCAGCAGCCCCCCGGGTGGGGATACGCAGTATTTT
TRBJ1-3 TRBV10-3 . . CAISGSLKDTIYF TGTGCCATCAGTGGGTCCCTGAAGGACACCATATATTTT
TRBJ1-2 TRBV28 . TRBD1 CASSPLYRDRAYGYTF TGTGCCAGCAGTCCCCTCTACCGGGACAGGGCCTATGGCTACACCTTC
TRBJ1-2 TRBV5-6 once . CASSLAGSVSNYGYTF TGTGCCAGCAGCTTGGCCGGGTCGGTTAGTAACTATGGCTACACCTTC
TRBJ2-3 TRBV5-1 . . CASSLEGGVPDTQYF TGCGCCAGCAGCTTGGAGGGAGGAGTGCCAGATACGCAGTATTTT
TRBJ1-5 TRBV10-3 . TRBD1 CAISVGQGNNQPQHF TGTGCCATCAGTGTAGGACAGGGAAACAATCAGCCCCAGCATTTT
TRBJ2-7 TRBV28 . TRBD2 CASSFAAGGPVEQYF TGTGCCAGCAGTTTTGCAGCGGGGGGGCCGGTCGAGCAGTACTTC
TRBJ2-3 TRBV25-1 . . CASSELKDTRTDTQYF TGTGCCAGCAGTGAATTAAAGGATACTAGGACAGATACGCAGTATTTT
TRBJ2-7 TRBV27 . . CASSPGPGEQYF TGTGCCAGCAGTCCCGGACCGGGCGAGCAGTACTTC
TRBJ1-4 TRBV7-2 . . CASSPGGGWEKLFF TGTGCCAGCAGCCCGGGTGGAGGTTGGGAAAAACTGTTTTTT
TRBJ1-4 TRBV18 . . CASSPQGFEEKLFF TGTGCCAGCTCACCACAGGGATTCGAGGAAAAACTGTTTTTT
TRBJ2-5 TRBV14 . . CASSWGKGPQETQYF TGTGCCAGCAGCTGGGGGAAGGGCCCACAAGAGACCCAGTACTTC
TRBJ2-7 TRBV7-2 . TRBD1 CASSSLTGVRNEQYF TGTGCCAGCAGCTCCCTGACAGGGGTTCGGAACGAGCAGTACTTC
TRBJ2-7 TRBV6-5 once TRBD1 CASSYRDRGGYEQYF TGTGCCAGCAGTTATCGGGACAGGGGGGGTTACGAGCAGTACTTC
TRBJ2-7 TRBV27 . . CASSYHGGFPGEQYF TGTGCCAGCAGTTATCATGGGGGCTTTCCGGGGGAGCAGTACTTC
TRBJ2-7 TRBV19 . . CASSKPGVSFYEQYF TGTGCCAGTAGTAAACCGGGAGTAAGTTTCTACGAGCAGTACTTC
TRBJ2-1 TRBV4-1 . . CASSHIRGERDYNEQFF TGCGCCAGCAGCCACATCAGGGGAGAGCGGGACTACAATGAGCAGTTCTTC
TRBJ1-1 TRBV6-1 once . CASSEQRTANTEAFF TGTGCCAGCAGTGAACAAAGGACAGCGAACACTGAAGCTTTCTTT
TRBJ2-7 TRBV2 once . CASGVSYEQYF TGTGCCAGCGGTGTCTCCTACGAGCAGTACTTC
TRBJ2-2 TRBV2 . TRBD1 CASRTGTSNTGELFF TGTGCCAGCAGGACAGGGACCTCGAACACCGGGGAGCTGTTTTTT
TRBJ2-3 TRBV19 . . CASSMTAGPDTQYF TGTGCCAGTAGTATGACAGCGGGCCCAGATACGCAGTATTTT
TRBJ1-2 TRBV9 . TRBD1 CASSVDPGQGFSNYGYTF TGTGCCAGCAGCGTAGATCCGGGACAGGGATTTTCTAACTATGGCTACACCTTC
TRBJ2-3 TRBV7-2 . TRBD2 CASSFIAGTTDTQYF TGTGCCAGCAGCTTTATAGCGGGGACGACAGATACGCAGTATTTT
TRBJ2-7 TRBV7-2 . TRBD2 CASSLGLAGEEQYF TGTGCCAGCAGCTTAGGACTAGCGGGAGAAGAGCAGTACTTC
TRBJ2-2 TRBV4-2 . . CASSQEERLPGELFF TGTGCCAGCAGCCAAGAGGAAAGACTACCCGGGGAGCTGTTTTTT
TRBJ1-2 TRBV11-2 . . CASSLGWDFDYGYTF TGTGCCAGCAGCTTAGGGTGGGACTTCGACTATGGCTACACCTTC
TRBJ1-3 TRBV7-2 once TRBD1 CASRMRGGDTIYF TGTGCCAGCAGGATGAGAGGGGGCGACACCATATATTTT
TRBJ2-3 TRBV13 . . CASSPMDISTDTQYF TGTGCCAGCAGCCCCATGGACATTAGCACAGATACGCAGTATTTT
TRBJ2-7 TRBV18 . TRBD1 CASSPWDREGSYEQYF TGTGCCAGCTCACCCTGGGACAGGGAAGGATCCTACGAGCAGTACTTC
TRBJ1-1 TRBV9 . . CASSVGFGNTEAFF TGTGCCAGCAGCGTTGGTTTTGGGAACACTGAAGCTTTCTTT
TRBJ2-1 TRBV5-1 . . CASSLGTSFGNEQFF TGCGCCAGCAGCCTAGGGACATCATTCGGCAATGAGCAGTTCTTC
TRBJ1-4 TRBV9 . TRBD1 CAREGQTMVRAIEKLFF TGTGCCAGGGAGGGACAGACTATGGTGAGGGCGATTGAAAAACTGTTTTTT
TRBJ2-7 TRBV30 . . CAWQHPGTVAYEQYF TGTGCCTGGCAACATCCCGGGACGGTAGCCTACGAGCAGTACTTC
TRBJ1-5 TRBV18 . . CASSPDGGAQPQHF TGTGCCAGCTCCCCGGACGGGGGGGCTCAGCCCCAGCATTTT
TRBJ1-6 TRBV6-1 . . CASSEALLGGNSPLHF TGTGCCAGCAGTGAAGCGCTTTTAGGGGGAAATTCACCCCTCCACTTT